Shown below are 6 T cell receptor beta chains from a single sample sequenced in a study of cytomegalovirus exposure and HLA in healthy donors. Amplification used 60 Vbeta primers and 13 Jbeta primers. Sequencing used immunoSEQ multiplex PCR; TCRdb keeps in-frame clones, though not all of them. The sample records 130,000 to 150,000 clones, around four fifths being singletons. Sequenced: PBMCs. The receptors originated from a boy aged 2-15 years in good health and CMV-seronegative.

This chain joins TRBV30 and TRBJ1-3; TRBD1 agrees at 9 bases. This CDR3 has 16 amino acids. Germline values: CDR1 GTSNPN, CDR2 SVGIG (reference sequence). V was clipped by 0 bases and J by 0 bases; unmatched bases: 3. The CDR3 reads CAWSVETGGSGNTIYF. DNA for the CDR3: TGTGCCTGGAGTGTTGAGACAGGGGGCTCTGGAAACACCATATATTTT. Combining the CDR3 with reference TRBV30 and TRBJ1-3 gives the whole variable domain SQTIHQWPATLVQPVGSPLSLECTVEGTSNPNLYWYRQAAGRGLQLLFYSVGIGQISSEVPQNLSASRPQDRQFILSSKKLLLSDSGFYLCAWSVETGGSGNTIYFGEGSWLTVV.

This chain links TRBV5-4 with TRBJ2-7; no firm D call. The CDR3 has 14 amino acids. From germline, CDR1 is SGHNT and CDR2 YYREEE (reference sequence). V was shortened by 0 bases and J by 2 bases, with 9 bases between the two germline ends. The chain's CDR3 is CASSLGMAPYEQYF. The CDR3 DNA reads TGTGCCAGCAGCTTGGGAATGGCACCCTACGAGCAGTACTTC.

This clone was seen a single time. The rearrangement joins TRBV7-6 to TRBJ2-7, with 9 bases that match TRBD2. The CDR3 runs 15 residues. Germline trimming cut 5 bases from V and 7 bases from J; bases unmatched to any gene: 12. CDR1 and CDR2 from the germline V gene are SGHVS and FNYEAQ. Here the CDR3 reads CASSHLAGRGGEQYF. CDR3 nucleotide sequence: TGTGCCAGCAGCCACCTAGCGGGGAGGGGGGGGGAGCAGTACTTC.

V usage is TRBV6-4 and J usage is TRBJ2-2; the D gene is possibly TRBD2 (6 bases). The CDR3 totals 16 residues. Germline V gives CDR1 MRHNA, CDR2 SNTAGT. V was clipped by 6 bases and J by 3 bases, with 17 bases between them. CDR3 residues: CASSLTPAGYTGELFF. CDR3 bases: TGTGCCAGCAGCCTAACGCCGGCGGGGTACACCGGGGAGCTGTTTTTT.

This clone was seen a few times. The CDR3 DNA follows: TGTGCCAGCAGCTCGACAGGGGGGGATGAAAAACTGTTTTTT. Translated, it gives CASSSTGGDEKLFF. V gene TRBV5-6 combines with J gene TRBJ1-4; TRBD1 agrees at 9 bases. CDR3 size: 14 residues. CDR1 is SGHDT, CDR2 YYEEEE, per germline. V lost 3 bases, J lost 6 bases, and 3 bases stayed unmatched.

The chain employs TRBV6-6 and TRBJ1-2; 7 bases match TRBD1. With V trimmed by 4 bases and J by 6 bases, 5 bases remained unmatched. Germline V gene sequence: CDR1 MNHNY, CDR2 SVGAGI (reference sequence). The CDR3 sequence is 13 residues long. In DNA form, the CDR3 reads TGTGCCAGCAGTTTGCAGGGGGAAGATGGCTACACCTTC. Its protein product is CASSLQGEDGYTF.